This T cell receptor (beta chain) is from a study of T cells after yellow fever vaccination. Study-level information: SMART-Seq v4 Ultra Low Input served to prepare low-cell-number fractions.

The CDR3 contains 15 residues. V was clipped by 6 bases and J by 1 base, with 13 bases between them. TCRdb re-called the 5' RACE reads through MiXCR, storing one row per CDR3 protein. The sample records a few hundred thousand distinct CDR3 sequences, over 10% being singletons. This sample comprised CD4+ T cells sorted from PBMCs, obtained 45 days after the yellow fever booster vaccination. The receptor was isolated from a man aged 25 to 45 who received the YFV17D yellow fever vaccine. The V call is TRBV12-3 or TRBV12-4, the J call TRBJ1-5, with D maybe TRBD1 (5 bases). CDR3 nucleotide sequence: TGTGCCAGCAGCCGTGCGACAGACAGCAATCAGCCCCAGCATTTT. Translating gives CASSRATDSNQPQHF.